Following are 21 T cell receptor beta chains from one sample sequenced in a study of beta chain features in type 1 diabetes. The authors reverse transcribed all of the isolated RNA, so sequencing captured expressed TCRB transcripts. Produced via immunoSEQ multiplex PCR; TCRdb's table is partial and in-frame only. The table lists around 58,000 clones, approximately 62% of them singletons. The specimen was Tregs from blood. The source is a young woman in good health.

V and J are TRBV7-2 and TRBJ2-7; no firm D call. The germline V gene encodes CDR1 SGHTA and CDR2 FQGNSA. The CDR3 sequence is 14 residues long. Deletions cut 5 bases from V and 0 bases from J, with 11 bases between. CDR3 region: CASSPAQVSYEQYF. The CDR3 DNA sequence: TGTGCCAGCAGCCCAGCCCAGGTCTCCTACGAGCAGTACTTC. Full variable domain (outside the CDR3, taken from reference TRBV7-2 and TRBJ2-7): GAGVSQSPSNKVTEKGKDVELRCDPISGHTALYWYRQSLGQGLEFLIYFQGNSAPDKSGLPSDRFSAERTGGSVSTLTIQRTQQEDSAVYLCASSPAQVSYEQYFGPGTRLTVT.

V and J are TRBV7-8 and TRBJ1-1; a weak D match, TRBD1 (6 bases). Deletions cut 5 bases from V and 6 bases from J, with 19 bases between. CDR3 length equals 15 residues. Looked up from germline, CDR1 is SGHVS and CDR2 is FQNEAQ. In DNA form, the CDR3 reads TGTGCCAGCAGCACGATGACAGGACCCCGGCCTGAAGCTTTCTTT. This sequence encodes CASSTMTGPRPEAFF.

V and J are TRBV5-1 and TRBJ2-7; D is unresolved. This CDR3 has 12 residues. Trimming cost V 4 bases and J 3 bases, with 8 bases left between them. CDR1 is SGHRS, CDR2 YFSETQ, per germline. CDR3 in DNA: TGCGCCAGCAGCCCCCCGGGCTACGAGCAGTACTTC. This codes for CASSPPGYEQYF. Together with reference TRBV5-1 and TRBJ2-7, the CDR3 gives the full variable domain: KAGVTQTPRYLIKTRGQQVTLSCSPISGHRSVSWYQQTPGQGLQFLFEYFSETQRNKGNFPGRFSGRQFSNSRSEMNVSTLELGDSALYLCASSPPGYEQYFGPGTRLTVT.

V gene TRBV7-2 combines with J gene TRBJ2-7, with D possibly matching TRBD2 (5 bases). The V and J ends lost 3 bases and 4 bases respectively, with 13 bases between them. The CDR3 is 14 residues long. Germline CDR1 SGHTA, CDR2 FQGNSA. The CDR3 loop reads CASSFQSTGYEQYF. As DNA, the CDR3 is TGTGCCAGCAGCTTCCAATCGACGGGATACGAGCAGTACTTC.

About this clone itself: The junction differs from germline at one of its ends, possibly a read error. The chain is built from TRBV12-5 and TRBJ1-1, with D possibly being TRBD1 (6 bases). The CDR3 runs 12 residues. Per germline, CDR1 LGHNT and CDR2 FRNRAP. DNA of the CDR3: TGTGCTAGTGGCTTGGACAGCCTTGAAGCTTTCTTT. Its translation: CASGLDSLEAFF.

The sample holds a few counts of this clone. The chain links TRBV2 to TRBJ2-5; possible D gene TRBD1, 6 bases. Trimming stripped 5 bases from V and 5 bases from J, with 18 bases between. Germline V gene lookup returns CDR1 SNHLY and CDR2 FYNNEI. CDR3 size: 15 residues. CDR3 nucleotides: TGTGCCAGCAGTCCTGCTACAGGGATCCCCGAGACCCAGTACTTC. It specifies CASSPATGIPETQYF.

The chain employs TRBV29-1 and TRBJ1-1; a weak D match, TRBD1 (5 bases). In germline, CDR1 is SQVTM, CDR2 ANQGSEA. Trimming took off 5 bases at V and 1 base at J, with 14 bases between the two ends. CDR3 length: 14 residues. Written as DNA, the CDR3 is TGCAGCGTTAGGGGCCGGCTTCGGAACACTGAAGCTTTCTTT. Translation: CSVRGRLRNTEAFF.

The rearrangement joins TRBV30 to TRBJ2-7; 8 nucleotides align to TRBD1. This CDR3 is built from 16 residues. After removal of 6 bases from V and 3 bases from J, the junction contained 16 bases not matched to a gene. Germline loops: CDR1 GTSNPN, CDR2 SVGIG (reference sequence). The CDR3 nucleotides are TGTGCCTGTACTCCCCCTACGAGGGACAGGAGCTACGAGCAGTACTTC. This translates into CACTPPTRDRSYEQYF.

This clone was seen a handful of times. CDR3 nucleotides: TGTGCCAGCAGCTTAGTGCGAGTAGGCGGGGGCTACACCTTC. It specifies CASSLVRVGGGYTF. This chain joins TRBV7-8 and TRBJ1-2; the D is unclear. Germline lookup yields CDR1 SGHVS and CDR2 FQNEAQ. The CDR3 covers 14 residues. The V and J ends lost 1 base and 8 bases respectively, with 14 bases between them.

The chain employs TRBV5-4 and TRBJ2-1, with D maybe TRBD2 (6 bases). Trimming removed 6 bases from V and 10 bases from J, with 20 bases in between. Germline V lookup: CDR1 SGHNT, CDR2 YYREEE (reference sequence). This CDR3 has 14 amino acids. CDR3 DNA: TGTGCCAGCACTAAGGACCTCGCACGGGGGGAGCAGTTCTTC. Protein product: CASTKDLARGEQFF.

The V gene is TRBV21-1, the J gene TRBJ1-5; the DNA was not compared with TRBD1, the D call given in the table. TRBV21-1 is shown as a pseudogene. There are 16 residues in the CDR3. The CDR3 here is CASNRTGGGNGQPQHF. In nucleotides, the CDR3 is TGTGCCAGCAATCGGACAGGGGGCGGTAATGGTCAGCCCCAGCATTTT.

The chain employs TRBV7-9 and TRBJ2-5, with D possibly being TRBD1 (6 bases). The DNA matches TRBJ2-7 better at its end, which makes the J call doubtful. The CDR3 length is 14 residues. Germline V lookup: CDR1 SEHNR, CDR2 FQNEAQ (reference sequence). CDR3 protein: CASSLGTNSYEQYF. DNA of the CDR3: TGTGCCAGCAGCTTGGGGACAAACTCCTACGAGCAGTACTTC.

The rearrangement joins TRBV7-2 to TRBJ2-7, with 7 bases fitting TRBD2. CDR1 SGHTA and CDR2 FQGNSA come from the germline V gene. CDR3 length: 15 residues. The ends lost 3 bases at V and 6 bases at J; junction bases unmatched: 11. The DNA for the CDR3 is TGTGCCAGCAGCTTTCAACGTGGCGGGGGATCCGAGCAGTACTTC. The encoded protein is CASSFQRGGGSEQYF.

This clone has just one count. The chain combines TRBV7-2 with TRBJ1-6, with a tentative D call TRBD1 (5 bases). Trimming shortened V by 5 bases and J by 3 bases, and 11 bases separated the two germline ends. This CDR3 is 15 amino acids long. Germline CDR1 SGHTA, CDR2 FQGNSA. In nucleotides, the CDR3 is TGTGCCAGCAGCGTAGGTGGACACTATAATTCACCCCTCCACTTT. This translates into CASSVGGHYNSPLHF. Variable domain in full (rest from reference TRBV7-2 and TRBJ1-6): GAGVSQSPSNKVTEKGKDVELRCDPISGHTALYWYRQSLGQGLEFLIYFQGNSAPDKSGLPSDRFSAERTGGSVSTLTIQRTQQEDSAVYLCASSVGGHYNSPLHFGNGTRLTVT.

The count of this clone is one. The J gene is TRBJ2-6, the V gene TRBV5-1; no clear D. CDR3 length: 12 residues. The V and J ends lost 7 bases and 3 bases respectively, with 5 bases between them. CDR1 is SGHRS and CDR2 is YFSETQ in the germline V gene. CDR3 amino acids: CASSSGANVLTF. The CDR3, as DNA: TGCGCCAGCTCGAGTGGGGCCAACGTCCTGACTTTC.

This clone was recorded a few times. The chain is built from TRBV29-1 and TRBJ1-2, with D unclear. CDR1 is SQVTM and CDR2 is ANQGSEA in the germline V gene. The CDR3 is 14 amino acids. V was shortened by 4 bases and J by 5 bases, with 17 bases between the two germline ends. This chain's CDR3 is CSVVRLRRGYGYTF. The CDR3 DNA sequence: TGCAGCGTTGTCCGGCTCCGACGGGGTTATGGCTACACCTTC. The full variable domain, in which reference TRBV29-1 and TRBJ1-2 provide the parts outside the CDR3, is SAVISQKPSRDICQRGTSLTIQCQVDSQVTMMFWYRQQPGQSLTLIATANQGSEATYESGFVIDKFPISRPNLTFSTLTVSNMSPEDSSIYLCSVVRLRRGYGYTFGSGTRLTVV.

This clone was seen more than once but under ten times. The chain employs TRBV5-1 and TRBJ1-2; no definite D call. Germline CDR1 SGHRS, CDR2 YFSETQ. The CDR3 sequence is 12 residues long. Between the trimmed V and J ends, which lost 0 bases and 4 bases, there was a span of 4 bases. The CDR3 region is CASSLDSYGYTF. The CDR3 DNA reads as TGCGCCAGCAGCTTGGACAGCTATGGCTACACCTTC.

This clone occurred a few times. This chain uses TRBV5-1 with TRBJ1-2; D possibly corresponds to TRBD1 (5 bases). The CDR3 sequence is 15 residues long. The germline V gene has CDR1 SGHRS and CDR2 YFSETQ. V shed 0 bases and J shed 7 bases, with 16 bases lying between them. The CDR3 sequence is CASSLGTPDPGGYTF. The CDR3 nucleotides are TGCGCCAGCAGCTTGGGGACACCCGACCCGGGTGGCTACACCTTC.

This clone was detected a few times. This chain joins TRBV5-1 and TRBJ2-3; 8 positions agree with TRBD1. The CDR3 is 15 amino acids. With 2 bases clipped from V and 0 bases from J, the junction kept 2 bases outside the gene matches. From germline, CDR1 is SGHRS and CDR2 YFSETQ. CDR3 nucleotides: TGCGCCAGCAGCTTCCAGGGGGCAAGCACAGATACGCAGTATTTT. Residues: CASSFQGASTDTQYF.

The chain uses TRBV10-3 and TRBJ2-7; 9 positions match TRBD1. The V and J ends lost 8 bases and 5 bases, in that order; junction bases with no gene match: 4. The V gene's germline CDR1 is ENHRY and CDR2 SYGVKD. The CDR3 has 12 amino acids. DNA of the CDR3: TGTGCCATCGACAGGGGGACGAACGAGCAGTACTTC. As protein: CAIDRGTNEQYF.

This clone was detected only a few times. The rearrangement links TRBV7-2 to TRBJ2-6; a weak D match, TRBD1 (6 bases). This CDR3 spans 16 amino acids. The V gene's germline CDR1 is SGHTA and CDR2 FQGNSA. V shed 1 base and J shed 2 bases, with 9 bases lying between them. The CDR3 spells CASSLGGGAGANVLTF. The CDR3 DNA reads TGTGCCAGCAGCTTAGGAGGGGGAGCTGGGGCCAACGTCCTGACTTTC.